Listed below are T cell receptor beta chains from one sample, sequenced in a study of regulatory T cells in long-lasting Graves disease. TCRdb reprocessed the multiplex PCR reads with MiXCR, giving one entry per CDR3 protein. Of about 290,000 distinct CDR3 sequences in the sample, 20% to 25% were seen once. The specimen was peripheral blood mononuclear cells (PBMCs), collected when the disease was refractory, from a patient treated with antithyroid drugs. These receptors were collected from a female donor with Graves disease. Both conserved end residues are part of each CDR3. The D gene is left open where the match is weak.

v_gene	d_gene	CDR3aa
TRBV5-1	NA	CASSQGSEYEKLFF
TRBV5-1	TRBD1	CASSPGTGDEKLFF
TRBV28	TRBD1	CASSPEGPGQGFYEQYF
TRBV7-9	TRBD2	CASSLVSWGGSSYEQYF
TRBV18	NA	CASSPGENIQYF
TRBV6-1	NA	CATSTREHGYTF
TRBV20-1	NA	CSASRVATTEAFF
TRBV6-1	NA	CDSSKNANTGELFF
TRBV28	TRBD1	CASSLYPGDRGHEQYF
TRBV27	NA	CASSPLWTSNEQFF
TRBV18	NA	CASSRAGNEKLFF
TRBV7-2	TRBD2	CASSSLAGEVEQYF
TRBV5-1	TRBD1	CASSKGQQETQYF
TRBV18	NA	CASSPGLDQPQHF
TRBV6-5	TRBD1	CASSYSVTGREQYF
TRBV7-9	NA	CASSFKGSGNTIYF
TRBV6-2/TRBV6-3	TRBD1	CASSKQGDSPLHF
TRBV6-1	NA	CASLRAGELFF
TRBV6-2/TRBV6-3	NA	CASSYPGLAKNIQYF
TRBV6-1	TRBD2	CASSGGTLGLAFTDTQYF
TRBV20-1	TRBD2	CSARDSGRESYQGPYEQYF
TRBV7-2	NA	CASSPDTLAKNIQYF
TRBV4-3	NA	CASSQDMRGSYEQYF
TRBV6-2/TRBV6-3	NA	CASSYSTVYEQYF
TRBV5-1	NA	CASSSGGTGYGYTF
TRBV27	NA	CASSGLIGSSYEQYF
TRBV19	TRBD1	CASSNSKTLTGKTQPQHF
TRBV7-2	NA	CASSLALNAEAFF
TRBV3-1	TRBD1	CASKQGVLGNTIYF
TRBV20-1	TRBD2	CSARDPGTSGRHEQYF
TRBV5-1	TRBD1	CASSFAGTGVYEQYF
TRBV3-1	NA	CASSLSLGEQFF
TRBV11-3	NA	CASSSGGRANTEAFF
TRBV6-1	TRBD1	CASSPMGQLNEQYF
TRBV12-3/TRBV12-4	TRBD2	CASTPAGGETQYF
TRBV30	NA	CAWISGDSYEQYF
TRBV5-5	NA	CASSLAPGVGGNQPQHF
TRBV7-9	NA	CASSLALALRYNEQFF
TRBV12-3/TRBV12-4	NA	CASSLVYEDQPQHF
TRBV5-1	NA	CASMPNGGELNTEAFF
TRBV13	NA	CASSYPQGGSGTEAFF
TRBV6-2/TRBV6-3	NA	CASSANCEQYF
TRBV7-2	NA	CASSFSGVGELFF
TRBV18	TRBD1	CASSPQGQGASGYTF
TRBV12-3/TRBV12-4	NA	CASSFHQGSYTF
TRBV6-5	TRBD2	CASSWASGVPEGTQYF
TRBV29-1	NA	CSVGGVLGQSYNEQFF
TRBV7-9	NA	CASSFPRGGQKRPETQYF
TRBV11-2	TRBD1	CASSTTGGIGELFF
TRBV10-3	NA	CAISEDHEKLFF
TRBV19	NA	CASSIDRDPSVHGYTF
TRBV4-2	NA	CASSQDKGDQPQHF
TRBV12-3/TRBV12-4	NA	CASSATGRETQYF
TRBV6-1	NA	CASSDRGDQETQYF
TRBV7-9	TRBD2	CASSSGLAGGQPTGELFF
TRBV2	NA	CASSDGEAGQYF
TRBV10-3	TRBD2	CAMGEVAGDGANVLTF